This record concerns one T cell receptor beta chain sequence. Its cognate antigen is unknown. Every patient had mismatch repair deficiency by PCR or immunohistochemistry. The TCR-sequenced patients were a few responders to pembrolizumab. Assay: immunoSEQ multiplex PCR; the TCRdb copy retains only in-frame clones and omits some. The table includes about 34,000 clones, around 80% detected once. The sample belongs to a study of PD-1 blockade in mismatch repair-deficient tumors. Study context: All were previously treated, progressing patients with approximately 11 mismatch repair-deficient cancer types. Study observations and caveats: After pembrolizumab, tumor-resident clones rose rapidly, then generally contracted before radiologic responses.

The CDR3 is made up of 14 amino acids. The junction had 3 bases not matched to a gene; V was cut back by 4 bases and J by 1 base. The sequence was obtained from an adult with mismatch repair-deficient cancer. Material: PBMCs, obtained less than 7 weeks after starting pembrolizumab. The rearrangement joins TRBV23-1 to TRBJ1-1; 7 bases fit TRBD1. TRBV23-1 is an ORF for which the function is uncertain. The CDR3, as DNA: TGCGCCAGCAGTCCTAGGGGGCAGAACACTGAAGCTTTCTTT. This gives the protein CASSPRGQNTEAFF.